These 9 T cell receptor beta chains were sequenced from one sample in a study of T cell changes during pregnancy in multiple sclerosis. Using immunoSEQ multiplex PCR, the repertoire was profiled, and TCRdb retains in-frame clones only, with some absent. The table records some 52,000 clones, almost 95% of them present only once. Sequencing used CD4+ T cells from peripheral blood mononuclear cells, obtained in the third trimester of pregnancy. The source is a female donor with multiple sclerosis, enrolled in a pregnancy study.

This chain uses TRBV7-9 with TRBJ2-3, with TRBD2 matching 7 bases. V lost 7 bases and J lost 0; bases outside the gene matches: 7. The CDR3 sequence is 15 residues long. CDR1 and CDR2 (germline): SEHNR, FQNEAQ (reference sequence). In nucleotides, the CDR3 is TGTGCCAGCACCTCCCGCGGGGGAAGCACAGATACGCAGTATTTT. It encodes CASTSRGGSTDTQYF.

The chain joins TRBV2 to TRBJ2-3, with 9 nucleotides matching TRBD2. CDR1 is SNHLY, CDR2 FYNNEI, per germline. Trimming removed 8 bases from V and 1 base from J; junction bases left unmatched: 10. CDR3 size: 16 residues. In DNA form, the CDR3 reads TGTGCCAGCGGGGCGGGGGGGCTTCCCCGCACAGATACGCAGTATTTT. It specifies CASGAGGLPRTDTQYF.

The gene calls are TRBV5-4 and TRBJ1-6, with unresolved D. Looked up from germline, CDR1 is SGHNT and CDR2 is YYREEE (reference sequence). V was trimmed by 0 bases and J by 6 bases, leaving 13 bases between them. The CDR3 covers 16 residues. In nucleotides, the CDR3 is TGTGCCAGCAGCTTGGGAGGGCCAGATATTAATTCACCCCTCCACTTT. Protein: CASSLGGPDINSPLHF.

The J gene is TRBJ2-5, the V gene TRBV10-3, with D tentatively TRBD1 (5 bases). CDR1 is ENHRY and CDR2 is SYGVKD in the germline V gene. This CDR3 spans 15 amino acids. The V gene lost 0 bases and the J gene lost 2 bases, with 10 bases spanning the gap. For the CDR3, the DNA is TGTGCCATCAGTGAGTCGATGGCAGGGCAAGAGACCCAGTACTTC. Translated: CAISESMAGQETQYF.

This clone has more than one count but fewer than ten. V and J are TRBV30 and TRBJ1-1; unclear D gene. V gave up 3 bases and J gave up 3 bases, with 11 bases separating them. Germline lookup yields CDR1 GTSNPN and CDR2 SVGIG (reference sequence). CDR3 length: 13 residues. The DNA for the CDR3 is TGTGCCTGGAGGGTGGCCTTCGACACTGAAGCTTTCTTT. It encodes CAWRVAFDTEAFF. The full variable domain, with the rest looked up from reference TRBV30 and TRBJ1-1, is SQTIHQWPATLVQPVGSPLSLECTVEGTSNPNLYWYRQAAGRGLQLLFYSVGIGQISSEVPQNLSASRPQDRQFILSSKKLLLSDSGFYLCAWRVAFDTEAFFGQGTRLTVV.

The chain has TRBV7-9 and TRBJ2-5; 13 positions agree with TRBD2. Germline V gene sequence: CDR1 SEHNR, CDR2 FQNEAQ (reference sequence). The V segment lost 1 base and the J segment 1 base; nucleotides outside the gene matches: 0. The CDR3 consists of 16 residues. The CDR3 DNA follows: TGTGCCAGCAGCTTAGGGACTAGCGGGGGCCAAGAGACCCAGTACTTC. It is translated as CASSLGTSGGQETQYF.

The J gene is TRBJ2-7, the V gene TRBV5-1; TRBD1 matches 10 bases. With V trimmed by 2 bases and J by 1 base, 3 bases remained unmatched. This CDR3 comprises 15 residues. In germline, CDR1 is SGHRS, CDR2 YFSETQ. DNA for the CDR3: TGCGCCAGCAGCTTCGGACAGGGGGGGTCCTACGAGCAGTACTTC. Its protein is CASSFGQGGSYEQYF.

The J gene is TRBJ2-7, the V gene TRBV7-2; 7 bases map to TRBD2. Germline lookup yields CDR1 SGHTA and CDR2 FQGNSA. With 5 bases clipped from V and 4 bases from J, the junction kept 11 bases outside the gene matches. The CDR3 runs to 15 residues. CDR3 sequence reads: CASSHEGGRGYEQYF. DNA of the CDR3: TGTGCCAGCAGCCACGAGGGCGGGAGAGGATACGAGCAGTACTTC.

This chain links TRBV15 with TRBJ1-1; D possibly corresponds to TRBD1 (6 bases). The CDR3 consists of 15 residues. V was cut by 4 bases and J by 1 base, with 13 bases left in between. CDR1 is LNHNV, CDR2 YYDKDF, per germline (reference sequence). The chain's CDR3 is CATSTEGGGNTEAFF. The CDR3 region has the DNA TGTGCCACCAGCACAGAGGGAGGGGGGAACACTGAAGCTTTCTTT.